A selection of T cell receptor beta chains follows, all from one sample in a study of T cell responses to AZD1222 COVID-19 vaccine. Profiling relied on immunoSEQ multiplex PCR, and the TCRdb table lists in-frame clones only, not all of them. The sample has 77,000 or so clones, around 86% seen once. The sample was peripheral blood, taken 28 days after the second AZD1222 dose. Receptor source: an adult who received the AZD1222 COVID-19 vaccine. Each CDR3 is given with its conserved first and last residue. D genes are given only for firm matches. Rows may omit the clone size; those that give it use once, few, many or a size class.

d_call	v_call	clone_size	j_call	cdr3_aa	cdr3_nt
-	TRBV27	once	TRBJ1-3	CASSLYGGGDPGNTIYF	TGTGCCAGCAGTTTATATGGGGGCGGGGATCCTGGAAACACCATATATTTT
-	TRBV3-1/TRBV3-2	-	TRBJ1-1	CASSQGRENTEAFF	TGTGCCAGCAGCCAAGGGCGGGAGAACACTGAAGCTTTCTTT
-	TRBV5-1	-	TRBJ2-2	CASSLEAGTGGELFF	TGCGCCAGCAGCTTGGAGGCAGGGACGGGCGGGGAGCTGTTTTTT
-	TRBV6-1	once	TRBJ2-3	CASSALGGDHTDTQYF	TGTGCCAGCAGTGCCTTAGGGGGGGATCACACAGATACGCAGTATTTT
-	TRBV7-3	-	TRBJ1-1	CASSLRPTFPGELTEAFF	TGTGCCAGCAGCTTAAGGCCCACGTTTCCAGGGGAGTTGACTGAAGCTTTCTTT
TRBD1	TRBV10-3	-	TRBJ2-7	CAISESQGGPYEQYF	TGTGCCATCAGTGAGTCACAGGGGGGACCCTACGAGCAGTACTTC
TRBD1	TRBV3-1/TRBV3-2	few	TRBJ1-4	CASSQTRQGGEIF	TGTGCCAGCAGCCAAACAAGACAGGGGGGCGAGATTTTT
-	TRBV24-1	few	TRBJ1-1	CATSEPSQGNTEAFF	TGTGCCACCAGTGAACCGTCACAGGGAAACACTGAAGCTTTCTTT
-	TRBV6-4	-	TRBJ1-1	CASYQGRSEAFF	TGTGCCAGCTATCAGGGGCGGTCTGAAGCTTTCTTT
TRBD1	TRBV19	-	TRBJ2-7	CASSIRTGGSYEQYF	TGTGCCAGTAGTATTAGGACAGGGGGCTCCTACGAGCAGTACTTC
-	TRBV7-6	few	TRBJ1-1	CASSLAPGTPVEAFF	TGTGCCAGCAGCCTAGCGCCAGGGACCCCAGTTGAAGCTTTCTTT